Reported below is one T cell receptor beta chain. These data originate in a study of blood T cell repertoires in COVID-19. The wider study: Whether acute or convalescent, the COVID-19 samples came from the United States, Italy and Spain. The analysed material was cDNA or gDNA that came from T cells, B-cell-depleted T cells, or PBMCs.

In the authors' workflow: Nucleated cell counts were estimated from reference gene primer amplification. The protocol was immunoSEQ multiplex PCR, while the TCRdb copy is restricted to in-frame clones and leaves out a portion. V, J and clone size reflect that table, while D and trimming were determined from the DNA. The sample has over 200,000 clones, around nine tenths seen once. Germline-derived CDR1 and CDR2 are MNHEY and SMNVEV (reference sequence). The CDR3 runs to 15 residues. Trimming at V came to 6 bases and at J to 1 base, leaving 4 bases not matched to a gene. The TCR originated in a woman aged 55-70 years with acute or convalescent COVID-19. The chain combines TRBV27 with TRBJ2-5; TRBD2 agrees at 11 bases. The sequencing sample was made of peripheral blood. The CDR3 bases are TGTGCCAGCAGGGGACTAGCGGAACCCCAAGAGACCCAGTACTTC. It specifies CASRGLAEPQETQYF.